These 16 T cell receptor beta chains were all obtained from the same sample, sequenced in a study of cytomegalovirus exposure and HLA in healthy donors. The PCR used 60 Vbeta and 13 Jbeta primers. The data were produced by immunoSEQ multiplex PCR, yet TCRdb's version contains in-frame clones alone and is incomplete. This sample's table reports more than 45,000 clones. Sequencing used PBMCs. These receptor sequences come from a woman aged 40-49 years in good health and CMV-seronegative.

The J gene is TRBJ1-1, the V gene TRBV6-6; D gene ambiguous. The CDR3 runs to 15 residues. Trimming pared 3 bases from V and 0 bases from J, leaving 11 bases between. From germline, CDR1 is MNHNY and CDR2 SVGAGI (reference sequence). CDR3 sequence reads: CASSYFSQVNTEAFF. The DNA for the CDR3 is TGTGCCAGCAGTTATTTCAGCCAGGTGAACACTGAAGCTTTCTTT.

J is TRBJ1-1 and V is TRBV6-1, with D unresolved. CDR1 MNHNS and CDR2 SASEGT come from the germline V gene. V was pared by 0 bases and J by 3 bases, with 17 bases between. The CDR3 spans 17 residues. The CDR3, as DNA: TGTGCCAGCAGTGAAGCGCTTTGGGCAGCGGCGGACACTGAAGCTTTCTTT. Amino acid sequence: CASSEALWAAADTEAFF.

This chain connects TRBV5-1 to TRBJ1-2, with 9 bases matching TRBD1. The ends lost 2 bases at V and 7 bases at J; junction bases unmatched: 6. The V gene's germline CDR1 is SGHRS and CDR2 YFSETQ. The CDR3 runs to 14 residues. DNA of the CDR3: TGCGCCAGCAGCTTCGGGACAGGGTCGAGTGGCTACACCTTC. This gives the protein CASSFGTGSSGYTF.

The chain uses TRBV6-1 and TRBJ1-1; the D is unclear. The CDR3 runs 13 residues. Trimming took off 8 bases at V and 0 bases at J, with 10 bases between the two ends. Germline loops: CDR1 MNHNS, CDR2 SASEGT. CDR3 nucleotides: TGTGCCAGCGGCAAGACTCTGAACACTGAAGCTTTCTTT. Protein: CASGKTLNTEAFF.

V usage is TRBV10-3 and J usage is TRBJ2-7; 12 bases match TRBD1. CDR3 size: 16 residues. V lost 3 bases and J lost 4; bases outside the gene matches: 7. Germline CDR1 is ENHRY and CDR2 is SYGVKD. The CDR3 DNA is TGTGCCATCAGTGAAGCCGGGACAGGGGGCATGTACGAGCAGTACTTC. Its protein product is CAISEAGTGGMYEQYF.

This rearrangement joins TRBV5-1 to TRBJ2-1, with 8 bases identical to TRBD2. This CDR3 spans 18 amino acids. In germline, CDR1 is SGHRS, CDR2 YFSETQ. After removal of 4 bases from V and 8 bases from J, the junction contained 20 bases not matched to a gene. CDR3 nucleotides: TGCGCCAGCAGCCTATTAGCGGGGCGGGGGAGCTTTACTGATGAGCAGTTCTTC. This translates into CASSLLAGRGSFTDEQFF.

The rearrangement joins TRBV2 to TRBJ2-7; D call uncertain. V was trimmed by 7 bases and J by 4 bases, leaving 14 bases between them. CDR3 length: 13 amino acids. The germline CDR1 and CDR2 sequences are SNHLY and FYNNEI. The CDR3 reads CASIRFVPYEQYF. As DNA, the CDR3 is TGTGCCAGCATCCGGTTTGTCCCTTACGAGCAGTACTTC.

This chain uses TRBV29-1 with TRBJ1-2; possible D gene TRBD1, 6 bases. Germline CDR1 and CDR2: SQVTM and ANQGSEA. The CDR3 consists of 13 residues. V was cut by 6 bases and J by 7 bases, with 18 bases left in between. The CDR3 protein is CSVQARGGPGYTF. The CDR3 coding sequence is TGCAGCGTCCAGGCCCGGGGGGGCCCTGGCTACACCTTC.

The V and J genes are TRBV7-2 and TRBJ2-1; the match to TRBD2 covers 7 bases. The CDR3 is 16 residues long. CDR1 is SGHTA and CDR2 is FQGNSA in the germline V gene. The V segment lost 6 bases and the J segment 0 bases; nucleotides outside the gene matches: 8. CDR3 loop: CASRPRSGGSYNEQFF. DNA for the CDR3: TGTGCCAGCAGACCACGGTCGGGGGGCTCCTACAATGAGCAGTTCTTC.

The chain recombines TRBV27 with TRBJ1-6; 10 bases line up with TRBD1. Losses at the gene ends were 7 bases for V and 8 bases for J; bases not matched to a gene: 8. Germline loops: CDR1 MNHEY, CDR2 SMNVEV (reference sequence). This CDR3 has 15 residues. CDR3 sequence reads: CASTLTGTGDSPLHF. Written as DNA, the CDR3 is TGTGCCAGCACCCTCACCGGGACAGGGGATTCACCCCTCCACTTT.

The chain carries TRBV5-6 and TRBJ1-2; TRBD1 might be the D (5 bases). V lost 3 bases and J 7 bases, leaving 13 bases between the germline ends. Germline CDR1 and CDR2: SGHDT and YYEEEE. CDR3 size: 13 residues. In DNA form, the CDR3 reads TGTGCCAGCAGCTCGCCCGGGGGAGGTGGCTACACCTTC. This translates into CASSSPGGGGYTF. Filled out from reference TRBV5-6 and TRBJ1-2, the complete variable domain reads DAGVTQSPTHLIKTRGQQVTLRCSPKSGHDTVSWYQQALGQGPQFIFQYYEEEERQRGNFPDRFSGHQFPNYSSELNVNALLLGDSALYLCASSSPGGGGYTFGSGTRLTVV.

The rearrangement joins TRBV29-1 to TRBJ1-1; a weak D match, TRBD1 (6 bases). Per germline, CDR1 SQVTM and CDR2 ANQGSEA. The CDR3 length is 12 residues. V was clipped by 5 bases and J by 7 bases, with 14 bases between them. This chain's CDR3 is CSVQSGAREAFF. DNA of the CDR3: TGCAGCGTTCAGTCAGGGGCACGTGAAGCTTTCTTT.

The chain employs TRBV6-5 and TRBJ2-3; a possible D gene is TRBD2 (6 bases). V was shortened by 6 bases and J by 1 base, with 8 bases between the two germline ends. CDR1 and CDR2 from the germline V gene are MNHEY and SVGAGI. CDR3 length: 13 residues. CDR3 region: CASRVAGTDTQYF. The DNA for the CDR3 is TGTGCCAGCAGAGTAGCGGGCACAGATACGCAGTATTTT.

The chain is built from TRBV6-1 and TRBJ1-5; possibly TRBD1 for D (5 bases). The V end was cut by 7 bases, the J end by 3 bases, with 10 bases between. CDR3 length: 13 amino acids. Germline V gene sequence: CDR1 MNHNS, CDR2 SASEGT. The CDR3 sequence is CASTTDINQPQHF. The CDR3 DNA reads as TGTGCCAGCACCACGGACATCAATCAGCCCCAGCATTTT.

The chain uses TRBV7-3 and TRBJ2-1; tentatively, D is TRBD2 (6 bases). V was pared by 4 bases and J by 4 bases, with 11 bases between. Germline V lookup: CDR1 SGHTA, CDR2 FQGTGA. There are 14 residues in the CDR3. The CDR3 nucleotides read TGTGCCAGCAGCTACGGGGGTTTTTACAATGAGCAGTTCTTC. Translating gives CASSYGGFYNEQFF.

This chain connects TRBV10-3 to TRBJ1-1; D remains ambiguous. CDR1 ENHRY and CDR2 SYGVKD come from the germline V gene. The germline V and J ends were trimmed by 4 bases and 5 bases, with 14 bases remaining between them. The CDR3 covers 14 residues. The CDR3 DNA sequence: TGTGCCATCAGTGCGCGGACTATAGAGACTGAAGCTTTCTTT. Its protein product is CAISARTIETEAFF.